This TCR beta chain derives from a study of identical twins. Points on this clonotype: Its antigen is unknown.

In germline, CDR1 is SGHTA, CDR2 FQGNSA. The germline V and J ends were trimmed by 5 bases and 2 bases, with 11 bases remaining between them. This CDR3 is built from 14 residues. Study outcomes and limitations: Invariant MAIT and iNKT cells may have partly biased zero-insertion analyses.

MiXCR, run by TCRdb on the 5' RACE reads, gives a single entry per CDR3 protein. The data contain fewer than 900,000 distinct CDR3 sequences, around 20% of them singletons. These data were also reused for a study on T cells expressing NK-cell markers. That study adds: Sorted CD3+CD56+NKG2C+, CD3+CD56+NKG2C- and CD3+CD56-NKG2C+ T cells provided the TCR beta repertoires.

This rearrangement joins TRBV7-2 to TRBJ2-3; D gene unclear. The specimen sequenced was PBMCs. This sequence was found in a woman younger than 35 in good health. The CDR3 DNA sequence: TGTGCCAGCAGCCAATTCGGATACACAGATACGCAGTATTTT. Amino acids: CASSQFGYTDTQYF.